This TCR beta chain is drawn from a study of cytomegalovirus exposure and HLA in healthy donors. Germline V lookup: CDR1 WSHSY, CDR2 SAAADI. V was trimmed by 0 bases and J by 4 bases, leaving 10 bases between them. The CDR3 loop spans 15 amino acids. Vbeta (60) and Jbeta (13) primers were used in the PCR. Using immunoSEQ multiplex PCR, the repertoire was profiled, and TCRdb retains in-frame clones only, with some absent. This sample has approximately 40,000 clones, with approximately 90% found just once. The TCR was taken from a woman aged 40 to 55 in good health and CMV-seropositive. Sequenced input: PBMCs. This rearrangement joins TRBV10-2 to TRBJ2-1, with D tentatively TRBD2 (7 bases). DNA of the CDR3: TGCGCCAGCAGTGAGTCAGGGGGGGGGTACAATGAGCAGTTCTTC. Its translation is CASSESGGGYNEQFF.